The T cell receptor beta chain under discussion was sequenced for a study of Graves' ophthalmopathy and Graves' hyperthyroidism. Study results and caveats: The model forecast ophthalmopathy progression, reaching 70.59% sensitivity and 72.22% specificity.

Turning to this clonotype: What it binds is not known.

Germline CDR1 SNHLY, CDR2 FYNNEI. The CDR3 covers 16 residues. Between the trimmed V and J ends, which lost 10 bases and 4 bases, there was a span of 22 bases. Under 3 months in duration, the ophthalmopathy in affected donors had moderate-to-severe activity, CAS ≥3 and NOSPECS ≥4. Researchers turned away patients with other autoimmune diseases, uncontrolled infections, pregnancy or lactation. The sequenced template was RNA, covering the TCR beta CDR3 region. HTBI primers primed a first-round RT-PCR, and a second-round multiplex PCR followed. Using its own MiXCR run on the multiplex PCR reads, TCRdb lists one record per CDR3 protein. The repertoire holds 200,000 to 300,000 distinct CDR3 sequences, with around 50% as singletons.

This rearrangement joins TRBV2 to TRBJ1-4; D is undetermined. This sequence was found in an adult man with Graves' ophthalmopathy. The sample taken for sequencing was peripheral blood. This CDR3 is CANSSAGRANNEKLFF. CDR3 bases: TGTGCCAATTCCTCTGCCGGGAGGGCGAATAATGAAAAACTGTTTTTT.